Listed here is a single TCR beta chain. Its antigen is unknown. No much larger clonotype is one base removed from it; base qualities were not supplied. The sample's time point label, in plain terms: baseline before first vaccination. Vaccinee samples came from UK trials COV001 and COV002, including a single-blind randomized controlled phase 2/3 trial of AZD1222 (ChAdOx1 nCoV-19) in healthy adults. For TCRbeta chain sequencing, PBMC samples from trial participants were taken at day 0 and at day 28 after the second dose. Reading from cysteine to phenylalanine, the CDR3 counts 13 amino acids. The entry retains the CDR3 DNA only, 39 bases that are in frame from base 1. Reading the germline V gene (reference sequence) gives CDR1 SEHNR and CDR2 FQNEAQ. Deletion took 5 bases off V and 7 bases off J, with a span of 11 bases between the germline ends. The CDR3 regions of human TCRbeta chains were subjected to immunosequencing. Processing in the source paper ran as follows. Repertoire TCRs were checked for matches against a reference library of SARS-CoV-2-specific TCRs that had been generated using the MIRA antigen-specificity platform. Breadth was defined as the fraction of unique TCRs that were SARS-CoV-2-associated, and depth was defined as the fraction of total T cells that were SARS-CoV-2-associated. Using the MIRA data, every spike-specific TCR was mapped to the spike region that the TCR reacted to and assigned to either a CD4 or a CD8 class. Log10-transformed breadth and depth values were compared by one-way ANOVA with Sidak's multiple comparisons tests. TCRdb limited this immuneACCESS table to in-frame rearrangements with V and J called. A share of clones is missing; checked studies link under half to unresolved V genes, and the rest is unexplained. For V, J and clone size, that table is used; D and trimming come from the DNA. The table for this sample lists some 100,000 clones; around 90% of them were counted only once. The biggest ten clones account for 5% to 5.5% of the sample.

This specimen comes from a study of T cell responses to AZD1222 COVID-19 vaccine (dated by TCRdb to about 2021). About the study as a whole: Because spike-specific TCR depth and breadth did not differ between the two schedules, AZD1222 recipients who got a second dose at roughly 4 weeks were pooled with those who got a second dose at roughly 12 weeks. TCR sequencing covered fewer than 250 trial participants: 207 given two doses of AZD1222 and approximately 25 given two doses of MenACWY control vaccine. Trial participants were enrolled into age subgroups of 18-55, 56-69 and 70-plus years, which contained about 150, 27 and 61 TCR-sequenced participants, respectively. Results the study describes overall, beyond this receptor: In the small 56-69-year group, the increase in depth fell short of significance, most likely because of low power. Conclusions about previously exposed vaccinees were limited because only a handful of AZD1222 recipients were SARS-CoV-2 seropositive at baseline. Vaccine-associated CD4 TCRs spanned the whole spike protein, with dominant responses in regions 160-218 and 743-854. Nearly half of unique spike-specific TCRs reportedly recognized epitopes outside regions mutated in the B.1.351 and B.1.1.7 variants. Participants were mostly white British, with more females than males. The authors suggested clonal diversity may have been underestimated. No day 14 peak-response samples were available, so repertoires were characterized only after the peak T cell response. Spike-specific TCR breadth and depth rose significantly after two AZD1222 doses compared with day 0 and with MenACWY recipients.

The rearranged segments are TRBV7-9 and TRBJ2-2; the D region is possibly TRBD1 or TRBD2, each matching across 5 bases. The sequence was obtained from an adult in good health. Sequences were derived from peripheral blood, sampled on day 0 of AZD1222 vaccination. The CDR3 region has the sequence CASSEIGGGELFF. The sequenced DNA is TGTGCCAGCAGCGAGATTGGGGGCGGGGAGCTGTTTTTT.